This T cell receptor beta chain was obtained from a study of cytomegalovirus exposure and HLA in healthy donors. Study findings and constraints: Common viral pathogens seemed to be connected with several of the most significant clusters, according to a later analysis.

V was cut by 2 bases and J by 3 bases, with 8 bases left in between. Looked up from germline, CDR1 is GTSNPN and CDR2 is SVGIG (reference sequence). This CDR3 is built from 12 residues. With respect to this clone: As yet, its antigen is unknown.

PCR primers comprised 60 Vbeta and 13 Jbeta primers. Assay used: immunoSEQ multiplex PCR; TCRdb lists only in-frame clones, some missing. This table holds about 55,000 clones, 82% found once. The clonotype originates from a man aged 30 to 39 in good health and CMV-seronegative. This chain uses TRBV30 with TRBJ2-7, with a weak D call TRBD2 (5 bases). The sequenced sample consisted of PBMCs. This CDR3 reads CAWSRSGYEQYF. In DNA form, the CDR3 reads TGTGCCTGGAGTCGAAGCGGCTACGAGCAGTACTTC.